Listed below are T cell receptor beta chains from one sample, sequenced in a study of neurological immune-mediated disorders. TCRdb re-called the 5' RACE reads through MiXCR, storing one row per CDR3 protein. Altogether 70,000 or so distinct CDR3 sequences are present, 2.5% to 4% being singletons, with the ten largest covering 5.2%. Sequencing input: PBMCs. These receptors were taken from a woman aged 50 to 60 with multiple sclerosis. Both conserved end residues are part of each CDR3. Clone size is shown for a subset of rows, as once, few, many or a class of expanded clone.

TRBJ2-2 | TRBV9 | 17 | many | CASSVEGQGLNTGELFF
TRBJ2-1 | TRBV9 | 16 | many | CASSVGQELSYNEQFF
TRBJ2-1 | TRBV20-1 | 12 | - | CSARPPAHAQFF
TRBJ2-7 | TRBV14 | 13 | many | CASSQGHTYEQYF
TRBJ2-1 | TRBV14 | 13 | few | CASSQLGLNEQFF
TRBJ1-2 | TRBV20-1 | 13 | many | CSASLRGLRGYTF
TRBJ1-1 | TRBV28 | 14 | many | CASNFQGVDTEAFF
TRBJ1-6 | TRBV20-1 | 13 | many | CSARAGTNSPLHF
TRBJ1-3 | TRBV5-1 | 16 | many | CASSLASGNSGNTIYF
TRBJ2-7 | TRBV20-1 | 15 | many | CSARGVAGTAYEQYF
TRBJ2-5 | TRBV20-1 | 15 | many | CSARATSSGQETQYF
TRBJ1-5 | TRBV6-5 | 14 | many | CASRLFTGNQPQHF
TRBJ1-4 | TRBV20-1 | 15 | many | CSARDIGRSNEKLFF
TRBJ2-7 | TRBV5-4 | 14 | many | CASSSGQGSYEQYF